Following are 2 T cell receptor beta chains from one sample sequenced in a study of prognosis after radiotherapy for stage I lung cancer (dated by TCRdb to 2020 to 2023). The sequencer was an Illumina HiSeq 3000. The TCR beta CDR3 region was amplified from genomic DNA by two rounds of multiplex PCR. In the first round of PCR, primers specific to each TRBV and TRBJ gene were used, and the primer sequences are filed in Chinese patent CN105087789A. TCRdb passed the public sequencing reads through fastp at Q25 and MiXCR, retaining productive beta sequences. Merged by CDR3 protein, the rows form single entries marked with the most common genes and DNA. A total of under 35,000 distinct CDR3 sequences appear in this sample, approximately 46% of them only once. The ten largest clones take up approximately 15% of the sample. This specimen was PBMCs, taken before or after stereotactic body radiation therapy (not recorded which). These receptors all come from a donor of 50 years or more with non-small cell lung cancer.

On this clonotype: This likely stems from a read error, as it lies one base from a far larger clone. This chain uses TRBV11-3 with TRBJ1-1, with 10 bases lining up with TRBD1. In germline, CDR1 is SGHNT, CDR2 YENEEA. This CDR3 has 17 residues. CDR3 nucleotides: TGTGCCATCAGCTGGGGACAGGGGTGGACCCGGAACACTGAAGCTTTCTTT. Amino acid sequence: CAISWGQGWTRNTEAFF.

A note on this clonotype: It differs at one base from a far larger clone, so likely a read error. This chain joins TRBV6-5 and TRBJ1-6; D ambiguous. The CDR3 consists of 15 residues. V gave up 9 bases and J gave up 0 bases, with 12 bases separating them. Germline-derived CDR1 and CDR2 are MNHEY and SVGAGI. The CDR3 DNA reads TGTGCCAGAAGGACGGTGGACTCCTATAATTCACCCCTCCACTTT. This sequence encodes CARRTVDSYNSPLHF.